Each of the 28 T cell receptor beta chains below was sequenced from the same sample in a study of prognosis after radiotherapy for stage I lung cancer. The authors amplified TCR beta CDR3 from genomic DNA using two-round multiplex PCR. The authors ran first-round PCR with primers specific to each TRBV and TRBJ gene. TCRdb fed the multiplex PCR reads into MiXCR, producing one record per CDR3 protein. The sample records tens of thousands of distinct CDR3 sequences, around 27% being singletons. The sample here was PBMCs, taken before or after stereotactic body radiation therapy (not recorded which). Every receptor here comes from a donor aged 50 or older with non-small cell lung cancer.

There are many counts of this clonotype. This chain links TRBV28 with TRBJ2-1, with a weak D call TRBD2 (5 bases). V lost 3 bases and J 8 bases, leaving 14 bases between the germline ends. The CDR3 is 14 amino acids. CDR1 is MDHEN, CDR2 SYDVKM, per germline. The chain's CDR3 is CASSFFGQADEQFF. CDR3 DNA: TGTGCCAGCAGTTTTTTCGGGCAAGCGGATGAGCAGTTCTTC.

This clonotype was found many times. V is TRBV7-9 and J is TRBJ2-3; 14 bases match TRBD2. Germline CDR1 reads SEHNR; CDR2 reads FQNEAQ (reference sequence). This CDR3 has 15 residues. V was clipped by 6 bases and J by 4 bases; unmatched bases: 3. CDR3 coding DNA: TGTGCCAGCAGGCTGACTAGCGGGGGGGCAGATACGCAGTATTTT. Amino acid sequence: CASRLTSGGADTQYF.

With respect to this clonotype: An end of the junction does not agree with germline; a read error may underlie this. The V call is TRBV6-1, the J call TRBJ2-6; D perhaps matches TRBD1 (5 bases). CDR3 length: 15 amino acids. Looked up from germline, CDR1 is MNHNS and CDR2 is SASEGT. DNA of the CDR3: TGTGCCAGCAGACAGCAGAACTCTGGGGCCAACGTACTGACTTTC. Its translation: CASRQQNSGANVLTF.

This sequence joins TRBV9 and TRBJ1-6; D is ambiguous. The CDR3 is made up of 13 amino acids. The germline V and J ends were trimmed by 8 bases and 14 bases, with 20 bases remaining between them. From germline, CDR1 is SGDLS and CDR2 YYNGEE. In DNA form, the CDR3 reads TGTGCCAGTTCCTGTCCTACTAGTCTATCCCTCCACTTT. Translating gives CASSCPTSLSLHF.

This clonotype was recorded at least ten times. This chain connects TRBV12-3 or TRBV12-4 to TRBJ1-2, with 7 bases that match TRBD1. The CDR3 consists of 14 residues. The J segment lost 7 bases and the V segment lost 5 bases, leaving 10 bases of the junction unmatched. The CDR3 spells CASSLATGSSGYTF. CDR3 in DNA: TGTGCCAGCAGTCTTGCGACAGGGTCTAGTGGCTACACCTTC.

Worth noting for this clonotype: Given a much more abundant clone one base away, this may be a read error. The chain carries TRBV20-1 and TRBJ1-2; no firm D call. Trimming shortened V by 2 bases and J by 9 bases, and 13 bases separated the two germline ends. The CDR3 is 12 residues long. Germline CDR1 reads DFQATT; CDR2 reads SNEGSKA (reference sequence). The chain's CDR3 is CSARSLGDCYTF. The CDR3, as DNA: TGCAGTGCTAGATCGCTCGGGGATTGCTACACCTTC.

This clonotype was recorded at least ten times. The CDR3 here is CASSLRRTNYGYTF. CDR3 coding DNA: TGTGCCAGCAGCTTACGGCGAACTAACTATGGCTACACCTTC. This chain uses TRBV7-2 with TRBJ1-2; no clear D gene. Per the germline V gene, CDR1 is SGHTA and CDR2 is FQGNSA. V was clipped by 2 bases and J by 0 bases, with 7 bases between them. The CDR3 runs to 14 residues.

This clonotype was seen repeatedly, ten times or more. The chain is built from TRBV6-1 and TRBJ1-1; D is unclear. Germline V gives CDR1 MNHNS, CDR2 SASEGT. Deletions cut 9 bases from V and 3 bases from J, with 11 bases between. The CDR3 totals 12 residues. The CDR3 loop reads CASTQFYTEAFF. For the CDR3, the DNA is TGTGCCAGTACTCAATTTTACACTGAAGCTTTCTTT.

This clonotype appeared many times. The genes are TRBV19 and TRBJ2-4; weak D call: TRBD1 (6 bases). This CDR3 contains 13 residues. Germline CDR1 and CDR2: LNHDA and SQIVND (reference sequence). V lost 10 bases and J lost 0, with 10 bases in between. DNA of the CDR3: TGTGCCACCAAGGACAGAGCCAAAAACATTCAGTACTTC. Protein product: CATKDRAKNIQYF. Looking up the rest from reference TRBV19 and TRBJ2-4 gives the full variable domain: DGGITQSPKYLFRKEGQNVTLSCEQNLNHDAMYWYRQDPGQGLRLIYYSQIVNDFQKGDIAEGYSVSREKKESFPLTVTSAQKNPTAFYLCATKDRAKNIQYFGAGTRLSVL.

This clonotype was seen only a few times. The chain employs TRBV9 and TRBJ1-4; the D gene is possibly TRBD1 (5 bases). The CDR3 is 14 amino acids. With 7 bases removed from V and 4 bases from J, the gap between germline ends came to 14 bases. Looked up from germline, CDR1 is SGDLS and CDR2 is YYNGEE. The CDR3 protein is CASGPGDLNEKLFF. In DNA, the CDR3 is TGTGCCAGCGGCCCGGGGGATCTTAATGAAAAACTGTTTTTT.

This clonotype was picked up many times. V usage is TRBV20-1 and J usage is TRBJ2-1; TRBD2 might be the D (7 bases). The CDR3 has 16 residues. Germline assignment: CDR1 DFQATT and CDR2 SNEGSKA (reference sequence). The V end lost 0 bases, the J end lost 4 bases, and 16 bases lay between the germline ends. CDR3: CSARDLRGGRYNEQFF. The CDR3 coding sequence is TGCAGTGCTAGAGATCTGAGGGGGGGGCGTTACAATGAGCAGTTCTTC.

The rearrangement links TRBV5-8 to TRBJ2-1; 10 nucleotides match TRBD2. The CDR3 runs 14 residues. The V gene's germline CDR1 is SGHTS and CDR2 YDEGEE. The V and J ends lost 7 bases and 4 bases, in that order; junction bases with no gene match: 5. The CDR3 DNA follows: TGTGCCAGCTTTACTAGCGGGGATTACAATGAGCAGTTCTTC. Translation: CASFTSGDYNEQFF. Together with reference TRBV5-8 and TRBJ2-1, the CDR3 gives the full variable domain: EAGVTQSPTHLIKTRGQQATLRCSPISGHTSVYWYQQALGLGLQFLLWYDEGEERNRGNFPPRFSGRQFPNYSSELNVNALELEDSALYLCASFTSGDYNEQFFGPGTRLTVL.

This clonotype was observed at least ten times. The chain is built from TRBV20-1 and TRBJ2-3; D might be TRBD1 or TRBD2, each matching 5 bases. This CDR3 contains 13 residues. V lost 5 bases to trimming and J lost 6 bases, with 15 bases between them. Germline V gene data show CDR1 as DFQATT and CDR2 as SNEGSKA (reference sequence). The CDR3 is CSASERGFDTQYF. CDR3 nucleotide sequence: TGCAGTGCTTCCGAACGGGGCTTCGATACGCAGTATTTT.

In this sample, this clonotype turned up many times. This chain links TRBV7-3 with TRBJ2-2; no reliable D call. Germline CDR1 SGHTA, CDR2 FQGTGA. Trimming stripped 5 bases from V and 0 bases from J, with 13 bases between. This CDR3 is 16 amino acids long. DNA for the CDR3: TGTGCCAGCAGCCTGTCTGGCCCCCCGAACACCGGGGAGCTGTTTTTT. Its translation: CASSLSGPPNTGELFF. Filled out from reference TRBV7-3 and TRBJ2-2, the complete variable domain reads GAGVSQTPSNKVTEKGKYVELRCDPISGHTALYWYRQSLGQGPEFLIYFQGTGAADDSGLPNDRFFAVRPEGSVSTLKIQRTERGDSAVYLCASSLSGPPNTGELFFGEGSRLTVL.

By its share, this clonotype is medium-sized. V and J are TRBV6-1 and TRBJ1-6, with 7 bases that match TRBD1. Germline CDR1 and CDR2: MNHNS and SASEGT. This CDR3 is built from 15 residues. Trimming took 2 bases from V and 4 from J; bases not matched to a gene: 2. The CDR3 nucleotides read TGTGCCAGCAGTGAAAGGGGGCAATATAATTCACCCCTCCACTTT. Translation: CASSERGQYNSPLHF.

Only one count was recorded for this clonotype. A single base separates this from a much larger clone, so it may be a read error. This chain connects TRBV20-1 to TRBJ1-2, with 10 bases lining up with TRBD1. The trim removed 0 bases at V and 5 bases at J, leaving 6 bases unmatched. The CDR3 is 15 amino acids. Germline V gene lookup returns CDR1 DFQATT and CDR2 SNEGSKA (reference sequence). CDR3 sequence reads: CSARDWDRGRYGYTF. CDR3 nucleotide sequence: TGCAGTGCTAGAGACTGGGACAGGGGAAGATATGGCTACACCTTC.

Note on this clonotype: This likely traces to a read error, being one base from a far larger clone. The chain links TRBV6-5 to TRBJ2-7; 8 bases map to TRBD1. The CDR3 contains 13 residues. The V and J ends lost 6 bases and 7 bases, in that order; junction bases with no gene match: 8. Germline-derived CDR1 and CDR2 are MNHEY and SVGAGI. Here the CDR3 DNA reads TGTGCCAGCAGCAAGGACAGGGAAGAAGAGCAGTACTTC. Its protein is CASSKDREEEQYF.

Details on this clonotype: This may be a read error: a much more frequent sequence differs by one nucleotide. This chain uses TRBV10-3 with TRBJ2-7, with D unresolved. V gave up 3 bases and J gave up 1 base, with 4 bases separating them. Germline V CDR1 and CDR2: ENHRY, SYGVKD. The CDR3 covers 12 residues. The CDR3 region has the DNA TGTGCCATCAGTGAACAATCCTACGAGCAGTACTTC. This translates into CAISEQSYEQYF.

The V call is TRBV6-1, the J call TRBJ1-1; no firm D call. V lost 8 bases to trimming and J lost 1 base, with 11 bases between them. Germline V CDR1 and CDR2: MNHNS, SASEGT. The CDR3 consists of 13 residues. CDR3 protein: CASLTDRNTEAFF. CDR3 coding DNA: TGTGCCAGCTTAACTGATCGGAACACTGAAGCTTTCTTT.

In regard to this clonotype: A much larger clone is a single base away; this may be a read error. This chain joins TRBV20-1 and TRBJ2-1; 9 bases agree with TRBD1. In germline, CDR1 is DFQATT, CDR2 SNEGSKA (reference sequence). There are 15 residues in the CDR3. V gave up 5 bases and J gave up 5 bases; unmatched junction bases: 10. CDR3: CSASSGTGRDNEQFF. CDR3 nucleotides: TGCAGTGCTTCCTCCGGGACAGGGAGGGACAATGAGCAGTTCTTC.

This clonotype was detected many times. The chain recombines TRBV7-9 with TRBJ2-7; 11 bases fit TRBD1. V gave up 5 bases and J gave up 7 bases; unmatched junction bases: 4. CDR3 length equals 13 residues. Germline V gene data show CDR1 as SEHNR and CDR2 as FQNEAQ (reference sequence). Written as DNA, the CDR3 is TGTGCCAGCAGCCGGGACAGGGGGTATGAGCAGTACTTC. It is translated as CASSRDRGYEQYF.

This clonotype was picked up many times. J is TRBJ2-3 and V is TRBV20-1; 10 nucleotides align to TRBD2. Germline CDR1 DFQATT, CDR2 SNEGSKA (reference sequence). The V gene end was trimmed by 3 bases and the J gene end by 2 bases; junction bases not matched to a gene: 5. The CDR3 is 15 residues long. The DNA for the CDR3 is TGCAGTGCTAGCTCACTAGCGGGGAACACAGATACGCAGTATTTT. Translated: CSASSLAGNTDTQYF.

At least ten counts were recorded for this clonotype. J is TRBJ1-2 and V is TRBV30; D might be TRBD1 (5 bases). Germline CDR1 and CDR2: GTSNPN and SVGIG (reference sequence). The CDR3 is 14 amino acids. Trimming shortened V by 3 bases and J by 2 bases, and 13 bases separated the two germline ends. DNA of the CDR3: TGTGCCTGGAGCCCGGGGGGGGGAAACTATGGCTACACCTTC. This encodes CAWSPGGGNYGYTF.

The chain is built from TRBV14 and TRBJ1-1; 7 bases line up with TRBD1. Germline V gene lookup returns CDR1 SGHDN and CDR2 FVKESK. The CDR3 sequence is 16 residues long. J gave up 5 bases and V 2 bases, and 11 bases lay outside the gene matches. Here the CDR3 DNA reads TGTGCCAGCAGCCAAAGGGCAGGGGGATCTGGGACTGAAGCTTTCTTT. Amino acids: CASSQRAGGSGTEAFF.

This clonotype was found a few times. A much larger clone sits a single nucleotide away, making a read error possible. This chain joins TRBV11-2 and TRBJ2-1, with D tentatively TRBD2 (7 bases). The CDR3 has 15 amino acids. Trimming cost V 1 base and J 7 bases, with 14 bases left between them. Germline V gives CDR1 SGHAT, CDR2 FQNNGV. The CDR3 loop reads CASSLGTGGVNEQFF. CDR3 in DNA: TGTGCCAGCAGCTTAGGCACGGGGGGCGTAAATGAGCAGTTCTTC.

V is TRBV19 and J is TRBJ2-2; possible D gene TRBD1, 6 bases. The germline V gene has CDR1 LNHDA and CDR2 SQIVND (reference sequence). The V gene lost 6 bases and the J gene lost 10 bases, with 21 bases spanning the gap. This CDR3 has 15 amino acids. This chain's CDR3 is CASRLDRRYTLELFF. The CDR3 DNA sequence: TGTGCCAGTAGACTGGACAGACGATACACCTTGGAGCTGTTTTTT. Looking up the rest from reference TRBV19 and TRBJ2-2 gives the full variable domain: DGGITQSPKYLFRKEGQNVTLSCEQNLNHDAMYWYRQDPGQGLRLIYYSQIVNDFQKGDIAEGYSVSREKKESFPLTVTSAQKNPTAFYLCASRLDRRYTLELFFGEGSRLTVL.

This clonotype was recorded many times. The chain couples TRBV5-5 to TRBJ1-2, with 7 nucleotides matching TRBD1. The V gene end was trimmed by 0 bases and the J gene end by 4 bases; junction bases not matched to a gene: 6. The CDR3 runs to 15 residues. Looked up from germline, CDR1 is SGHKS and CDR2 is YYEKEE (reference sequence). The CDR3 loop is CASSLAVGGSYGYTF. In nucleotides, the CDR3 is TGTGCCAGCAGCTTGGCGGTAGGGGGCAGCTATGGCTACACCTTC.

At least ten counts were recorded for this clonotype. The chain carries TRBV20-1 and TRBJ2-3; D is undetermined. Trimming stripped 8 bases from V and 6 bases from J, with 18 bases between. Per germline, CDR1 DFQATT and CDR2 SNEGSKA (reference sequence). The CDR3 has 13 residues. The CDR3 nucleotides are TGCAGTCCCTCAGCTGTTACAGCGGATACGCAGTATTTT. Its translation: CSPSAVTADTQYF.